Listed below are T cell receptor beta chains from one sample, sequenced in a study of control samples from healthy donors and cancer patients. Repertoires were generated with immunoSEQ multiplex PCR, while TCRdb's copy carries only in-frame clones and drops some. The repertoire consists of about 160,000 clones, with roughly 90% occurring once and the leading ten covering 12%. The sequenced material came from blood. All receptors come from a man aged 30 to 45 in good health. Both conserved end residues are part of each CDR3. The order of the fields is D gene, V gene, J gene, CDR3 protein, CDR3 DNA. D genes are given only for firm matches.

-	TRBV7-6	TRBJ2-3	CASSPRGGHTADGTQYF	TGTGCCAGCAGCCCACGAGGGGGGCATACAGCCGATGGTACGCAGTATTTT
TRBD2	TRBV19	TRBJ2-7	CASMREGTYEQYF	TGTGCCAGTATGCGGGAGGGCACCTACGAGCAGTACTTC
-	TRBV6-5	TRBJ2-7	CASSSQTGHSYEQYF	TGTGCCAGCAGTTCACAGACGGGACACTCCTACGAGCAGTACTTC
TRBD1	TRBV25-1	TRBJ1-2	CASSSGTGSTF	TGTGCCAGCAGCTCCGGGACAGGTTCCACCTTC
-	TRBV28	TRBJ1-2	CASRGYWTVRTNYGYTF	TGTGCCAGCAGGGGATATTGGACAGTCAGAACTAACTATGGCTACACCTTC
TRBD1	TRBV4-1	TRBJ2-6	CASSQEGGAVSGANVLTF	TGCGCCAGCAGCCAAGAAGGGGGCGCGGTGAGTGGGGCCAACGTCCTGACTTTC
-	TRBV30	TRBJ1-5	CAWSVTSGQPQHF	TGTGCCTGGAGTGTCACTAGCGGTCAGCCCCAGCATTTT
TRBD1	TRBV6-2/TRBV6-3	TRBJ1-5	CASSYLRQGQPQHF	TGTGCCAGCAGTTACCTAAGACAGGGGCAGCCCCAGCATTTT
TRBD1	TRBV6-5	TRBJ1-3	CASRRDSSGNTIYF	TGTGCCAGCAGAAGGGACAGCTCTGGAAACACCATATATTTT
-	TRBV6-1	TRBJ2-7	CASSELNRPQYF	TGTGCCAGCAGTGAATTAAATCGACCGCAGTACTTC
-	TRBV29-1	TRBJ1-5	CSVGARDQPQHF	TGCAGCGTTGGGGCAAGGGATCAGCCCCAGCATTTT